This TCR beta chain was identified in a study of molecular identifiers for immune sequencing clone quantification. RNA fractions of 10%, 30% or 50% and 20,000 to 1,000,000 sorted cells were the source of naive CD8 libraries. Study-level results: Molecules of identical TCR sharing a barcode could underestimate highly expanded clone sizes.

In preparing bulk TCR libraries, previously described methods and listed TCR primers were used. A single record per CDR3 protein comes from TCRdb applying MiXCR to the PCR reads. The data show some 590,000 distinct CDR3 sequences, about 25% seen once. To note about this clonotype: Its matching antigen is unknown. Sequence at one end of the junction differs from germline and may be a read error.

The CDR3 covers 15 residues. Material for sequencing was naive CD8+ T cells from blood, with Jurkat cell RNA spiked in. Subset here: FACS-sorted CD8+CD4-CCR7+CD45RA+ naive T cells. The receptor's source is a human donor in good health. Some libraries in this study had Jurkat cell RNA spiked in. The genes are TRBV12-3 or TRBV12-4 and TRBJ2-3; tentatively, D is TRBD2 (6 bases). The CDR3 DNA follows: TGTGCCAGCAGGTTAGGAACGGGAGACACAGATACGCAGTATTTT. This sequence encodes CASRLGTGDTDTQYF.